The entry below gives a single T cell receptor (beta chain) sequence along with its context. Its cognate antigen is unknown. These data are taken from a study of CXCR3-negative and CXCR3-positive naive CD8 T cells. Every CD8+ subset sample held a few hundred thousand flow-sorted cells, done in triplicate. Cells classed as naive CD8+ T cells were CD45RO-CCR7+CD27+CD95-. Study-wide results and caveats: CXCR3 expression dropped partially after cryopreservation, and most assays relied on fresh PBMCs. The TRB CDR3s that CXCR3-positive naive cells carried were more hydrophobic than those of CXCR3-negative naive cells.

cDNA libraries for TRB were generated by 5' RACE incorporating UMI labels. TCRdb derives one entry per CDR3 protein from the 5' RACE reads, leaving out DNA. The table gives about 60,000 distinct CDR3 sequences; the top ten clones make up approximately 0.8% of it. The germline V gene has CDR1 DFQATT and CDR2 SNEGSKA (reference sequence). The CDR3 extends over 14 amino acids. This clonotype was sampled from a human donor in good health. Some clones in this sample may be carry-over from other donors' samples. V usage is TRBV20-1 and J usage is TRBJ2-7. The sequenced sample consisted of naive CXCR3+ CD8+ T cells from blood. The subset denotes: CD45RO-CCR7+CD27+CD95- naive CD8+ T cells expressing CXCR3 (TNR3+). This chain's CDR3 is CSASMGGRDYEQYF.